What follows are 7 T cell receptor beta chains derived from one specimen sequenced in a study of beta chain features in type 1 diabetes. The study's findings and limits: When Type 1 diabetes patients were examined, their TCRB CDR3s proved moderately but significantly shorter in all four CD4+ subsets.

The authors reverse transcribed all of the isolated RNA, so sequencing captured expressed TCRB transcripts. Only in-frame clones appear in the TCRdb table, and some are missing; sequencing was by immunoSEQ multiplex PCR. The table includes nearly 350,000 clones, 7% to 10% detected once. For these TCRs, the target antigens are not known. Sequenced sample: central memory CD4+ T cells from blood. Receptors were obtained from a man aged 25-40 years with type 1 diabetes.

The rearrangement links TRBV29-1 to TRBJ1-6, with a weak D call TRBD1 (6 bases). The ends were cut back, 6 bases at V and 5 bases at J, with 14 bases in the middle. Germline lookup yields CDR1 SQVTM and CDR2 ANQGSEA. This CDR3 has 14 residues. The CDR3 is CSVQQGGDNSPLHF. CDR3 coding DNA: TGCAGCGTGCAACAGGGTGGGGATAATTCACCCCTCCACTTT. Based on the CDR3 plus reference TRBV29-1 and TRBJ1-6, the full variable domain is SAVISQKPSRDICQRGTSLTIQCQVDSQVTMMFWYRQQPGQSLTLIATANQGSEATYESGFVIDKFPISRPNLTFSTLTVSNMSPEDSSIYLCSVQQGGDNSPLHFGNGTRLTVT.

This clone was seen more than once but under ten times. J is TRBJ2-5 and V is TRBV7-9, with 7 nucleotides matching TRBD2. Trimming cost V 4 bases and J 6 bases; bases outside gene matches: 11. The CDR3 loop spans 15 amino acids. Germline V CDR1 and CDR2: SEHNR, FQNEAQ (reference sequence). The CDR3 loop reads CASSSGTTGSQTQYF. The CDR3, as DNA: TGTGCCAGCAGCTCCGGGACTACGGGCAGCCAGACCCAGTACTTC.

The gene calls are TRBV4-1 and TRBJ2-1; D is ambiguous. The CDR3 covers 14 residues. V lost 0 bases, J lost 9 bases, and 12 bases lay in between. Germline V gene lookup returns CDR1 MGHRA and CDR2 YSYEKL. CDR3 protein: CASSQESWASEQFF. CDR3 in DNA: TGCGCCAGCAGCCAAGAAAGTTGGGCGAGTGAGCAGTTCTTC.

This clone showed up just a few times. The chain is built from TRBV7-9 and TRBJ1-2, with D unresolved. V lost 6 bases and J 4 bases, leaving 9 bases between the germline ends. The germline V gene encodes CDR1 SEHNR and CDR2 FQNEAQ (reference sequence). The CDR3 totals 12 residues. CDR3 sequence reads: CASSQTTYGYTF. Written as DNA, the CDR3 is TGTGCCAGCAGTCAGACGACCTATGGCTACACCTTC.

The gene calls are TRBV6-1 and TRBJ1-6; D ambiguous. V lost 3 bases, J lost 5 bases, and 11 bases lay in between. The CDR3 consists of 15 residues. CDR1 is MNHNS, CDR2 SASEGT, per germline. The CDR3 DNA sequence: TGTGCCAGCAGTGACTGGGCCGGGAATAATTCACCCCTCCACTTT. Amino acid sequence: CASSDWAGNNSPLHF.

The genes are TRBV5-6 and TRBJ1-2; 8 bases line up with TRBD1. The CDR3 has 17 residues. V was pared by 6 bases and J by 0 bases, with 13 bases of the junction left unmatched. Germline V gene data show CDR1 as SGHDT and CDR2 as YYEEEE. DNA of the CDR3: TGTGCCAGCACCCGAGGGACAGGCTGGCGTTCTAACTATGGCTACACCTTC. This encodes CASTRGTGWRSNYGYTF.

The J gene is TRBJ1-1, the V gene TRBV29-1, with D tentatively TRBD1 (5 bases). The V gene lost 4 bases and the J gene lost 3 bases, with 6 bases spanning the gap. The CDR3 contains 11 residues. Germline V gene sequence: CDR1 SQVTM, CDR2 ANQGSEA. This CDR3 is CSVGGDTEAFF. The CDR3 DNA reads TGCAGCGTTGGGGGGGACACTGAAGCTTTCTTT. The variable domain in full, with the rest retrieved from reference TRBV29-1 and TRBJ1-1, is SAVISQKPSRDICQRGTSLTIQCQVDSQVTMMFWYRQQPGQSLTLIATANQGSEATYESGFVIDKFPISRPNLTFSTLTVSNMSPEDSSIYLCSVGGDTEAFFGQGTRLTVV.